The T cell receptor (beta chain) described here comes from a study of blood T cells in healthy people across ages. Study-wide background: Template switching caught about one barcoded beta molecule for each two T cells.

Regarding the study as a whole: Both higher diversity and more naive CD4+ cells marked long-lived donors when set against aged donors.

The use of a sample-barcoded 5' primer and a J-beta primer mix characterized a second PCR of roughly 6 to 11 cycles. A 12-random-nucleotide template-switch adaptor tagged each cDNA molecule. Using its own MiXCR run on the 5' RACE reads, TCRdb lists one record per CDR3 protein. The top ten clones hold 2.5% to 3.5% of a sample with approximately 780,000 distinct CDR3 sequences, roughly 26% of them seen once. This clonotype appeared a few times. Its antigen is still unknown. This same sample was also taken into another study, of T cells of mothers and their children. This second study notes: A primer called M1S, used in the second PCR, added sample barcodes and 2-4 random nucleotides.

Sample: blood. The TCR comes from a boy between 10 and 17 years old in good health.

CDR3 nucleotides: TGCGCCAGCAGCTTGGAGGGCAGGGGGAATGATGGCTACACCTTC. As protein: CASSLEGRGNDGYTF. The chain couples TRBV5-1 to TRBJ1-2; TRBD1 agrees at 7 bases. V trimming: 0 bases; J trimming: 6 bases; junction bases outside the gene matches: 8. The germline gives CDR1 SGHRS, CDR2 YFSETQ. This CDR3 is 15 amino acids long.